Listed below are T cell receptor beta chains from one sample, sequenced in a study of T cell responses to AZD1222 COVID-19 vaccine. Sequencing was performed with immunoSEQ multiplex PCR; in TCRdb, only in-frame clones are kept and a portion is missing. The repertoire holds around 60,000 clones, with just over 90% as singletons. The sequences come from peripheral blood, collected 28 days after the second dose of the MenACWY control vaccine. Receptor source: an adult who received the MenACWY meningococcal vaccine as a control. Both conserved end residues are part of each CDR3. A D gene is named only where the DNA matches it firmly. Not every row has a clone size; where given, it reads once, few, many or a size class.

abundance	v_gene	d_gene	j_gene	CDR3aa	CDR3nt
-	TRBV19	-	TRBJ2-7	CASSIGVGDGSSYEQYF	TGTGCCAGTAGTATAGGAGTGGGGGACGGCAGCTCCTACGAGCAGTACTTC
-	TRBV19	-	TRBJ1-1	CATHSGGAEAFF	TGTGCCACCCATAGCGGGGGGGCTGAAGCTTTCTTT
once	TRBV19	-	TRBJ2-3	CASTDGGLTDTQYF	TGTGCCAGTACGGACGGGGGTCTCACAGATACGCAGTATTTT
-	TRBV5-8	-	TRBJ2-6	CASSLRGAGANVLTF	TGTGCCAGCAGCTTGCGTGGGGCTGGGGCCAACGTCCTGACTTTC
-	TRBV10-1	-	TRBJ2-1	CASSGLNEQFF	TGCGCCAGCAGTGGACTAAATGAGCAGTTCTTC
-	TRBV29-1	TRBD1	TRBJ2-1	CSGRTGTEQFF	TGCAGCGGCCGGACAGGGACTGAGCAGTTCTTC
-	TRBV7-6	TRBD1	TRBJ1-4	CASSQSRDRDHNEKLFF	TGTGCCAGCAGCCAGTCCCGGGACAGGGATCATAATGAAAAACTGTTTTTT
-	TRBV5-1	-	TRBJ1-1	CASSSSPGGTLNTEAFF	TGCGCCAGCAGCTCAAGCCCTGGAGGGACCTTGAACACTGAAGCTTTCTTT
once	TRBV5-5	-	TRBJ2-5	CASSFGTWDKGTQYF	TGTGCCAGCAGCTTCGGGACGTGGGACAAAGGGACCCAGTACTTC
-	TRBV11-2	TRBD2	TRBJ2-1	CASSSLSGRAYNEQFF	TGTGCCAGCAGCTCTTTAAGCGGGAGGGCGTACAATGAGCAGTTCTTC
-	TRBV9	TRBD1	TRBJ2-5	CASSVDGTGAVKTQYF	TGTGCCAGCAGCGTAGATGGGACAGGGGCAGTGAAGACCCAGTACTTC
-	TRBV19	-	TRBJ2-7	CASSPGTLSSYEQYF	TGTGCCAGTAGTCCCGGGACGTTAAGCTCCTACGAGCAGTACTTC
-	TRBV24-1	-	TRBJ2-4	CATSSERGDIQYF	TGTGCCACCAGCTCTGAAAGGGGGGACATTCAGTACTTC
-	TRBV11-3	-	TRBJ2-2	CASSLTGELFF	TGTGCCAGCAGTCTCACCGGGGAGCTGTTTTTT
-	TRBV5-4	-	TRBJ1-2	CASSPQSAGSGYTF	TGTGCCAGCAGCCCTCAGTCGGCAGGGAGCGGCTACACCTTC
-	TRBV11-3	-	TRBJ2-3	CASSLGPQGPTDTQYF	TGTGCCAGCAGCTTGGGGCCACAGGGACCCACAGATACGCAGTATTTT
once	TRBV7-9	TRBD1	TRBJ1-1	CASSERGLNTEAFF	TGTGCCAGCAGCGAAAGGGGGCTGAACACTGAAGCTTTCTTT
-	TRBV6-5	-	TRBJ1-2	CASSYSTGPINYGYTF	TGTGCCAGCAGTTATTCAACAGGGCCCATTAACTATGGCTACACCTTC
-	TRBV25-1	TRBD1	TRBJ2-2	CASSGRGTGIPGELFF	TGTGCCAGCAGTGGGAGAGGGACAGGGATTCCCGGGGAGCTGTTTTTT
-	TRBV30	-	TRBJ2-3	CAWSDSSTDTQYF	TGTGCCTGGAGTGACAGTAGCACAGATACGCAGTATTTT
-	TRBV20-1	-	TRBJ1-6	CPPDGTLHF	TGCCCCCCGGATGGGACCCTTCACTTT
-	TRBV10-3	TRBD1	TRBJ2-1	CAISESDRAGEQFF	TGTGCCATCAGTGAGTCAGACAGGGCGGGTGAGCAGTTCTTC
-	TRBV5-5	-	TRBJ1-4	CASSPRWAATNEKLFF	TGTGCCAGCAGCCCTCGGTGGGCCGCAACTAATGAAAAACTGTTTTTT
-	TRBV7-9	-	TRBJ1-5	CASSLEPRGLLSNQPQHF	TGTGCCAGCAGCTTAGAACCTCGGGGGTTGCTTAGCAATCAGCCCCAGCATTTT
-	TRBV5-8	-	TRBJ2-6	CASGRGLSGANVLTF	TGTGCCAGCGGCAGAGGGCTCTCTGGGGCCAACGTCCTGACTTTC
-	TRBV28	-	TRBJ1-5	CASSSYAGNQPQHF	TGTGCCAGCAGTTCCTATGCCGGCAATCAGCCCCAGCATTTT
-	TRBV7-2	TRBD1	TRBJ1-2	CASSAPGTGIGYTF	TGTGCCAGCAGCGCCCCCGGGACAGGGATTGGCTACACCTTC
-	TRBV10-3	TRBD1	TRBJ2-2	CATLRDSNTGELFF	TGTGCCACCCTCCGGGACAGTAACACCGGGGAGCTGTTTTTT
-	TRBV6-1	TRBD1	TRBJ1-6	CASSEGYPGQGASPLHF	TGTGCCAGCAGTGAAGGATATCCGGGACAGGGTGCCTCACCCCTCCACTTT
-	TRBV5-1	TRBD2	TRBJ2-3	CASSSGTSGGGTDTQYF	TGCGCCAGCAGCAGCGGGACTAGCGGGGGGGGCACAGATACGCAGTATTTT
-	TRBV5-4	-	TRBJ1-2	CASSQDTVYGYTF	TGTGCCAGCAGCCAGGACACCGTCTATGGCTACACCTTC
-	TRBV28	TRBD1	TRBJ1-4	CASSFIRGGREKLFF	TGTGCCAGCAGTTTCATCCGAGGGGGCCGTGAAAAACTGTTTTTT
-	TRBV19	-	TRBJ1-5	CASSMRTNQPQHF	TGTGCCAGTAGCATGCGGACGAATCAGCCCCAGCATTTT
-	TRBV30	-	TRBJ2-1	CAWSGEAASYNEQFF	TGTGCCTGGAGTGGGGAAGCGGCCTCCTACAATGAGCAGTTCTTC
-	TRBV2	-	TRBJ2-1	CASSEEASYNEQFF	TGTGCCAGCAGTGAGGAGGCATCCTACAATGAGCAGTTCTTC
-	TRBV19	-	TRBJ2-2	CASSMEDTGELFF	TGTGCCAGTAGTATGGAGGACACCGGGGAGCTGTTTTTT
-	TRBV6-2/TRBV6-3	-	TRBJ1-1	CASSPTRDRVTEAFF	TGTGCCAGCAGTCCGACCAGGGATAGGGTCACTGAAGCTTTCTTT
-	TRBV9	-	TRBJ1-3	CASSAGSPGNTIYF	TGTGCCAGCAGCGCCGGATCGCCTGGAAACACCATATATTTT
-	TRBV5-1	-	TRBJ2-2	CASSSGSGSTTGELFF	TGCGCCAGCAGCTCGGGATCCGGGAGCACCACCGGGGAGCTGTTTTTT
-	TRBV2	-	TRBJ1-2	CASSERDGLDGYTF	TGTGCCAGCAGTGAACGGGACGGGCTCGATGGCTACACCTTC
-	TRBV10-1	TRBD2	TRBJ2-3	CASSGTSGSFTADTQYF	TGCGCCAGCAGTGGGACTAGCGGGAGCTTCACAGCAGATACGCAGTATTTT
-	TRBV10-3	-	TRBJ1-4	CAINQDRAEKLFF	TGTGCCATCAACCAGGACCGGGCAGAAAAACTGTTTTTT